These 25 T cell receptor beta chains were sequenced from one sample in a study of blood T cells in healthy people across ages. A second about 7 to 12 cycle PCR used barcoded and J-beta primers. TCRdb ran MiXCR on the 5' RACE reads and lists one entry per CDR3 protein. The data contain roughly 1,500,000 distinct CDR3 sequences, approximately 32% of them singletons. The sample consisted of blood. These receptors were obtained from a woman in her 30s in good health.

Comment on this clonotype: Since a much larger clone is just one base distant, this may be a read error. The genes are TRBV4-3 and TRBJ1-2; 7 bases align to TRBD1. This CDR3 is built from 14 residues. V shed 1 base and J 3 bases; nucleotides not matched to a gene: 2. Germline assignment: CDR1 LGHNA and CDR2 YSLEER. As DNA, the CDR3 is TGCGCCAGCAGCCAAGGACAGGGTTACTATGGCTACACCTTC. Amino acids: CASSQGQGYYGYTF.

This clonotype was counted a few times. CDR3 amino acids: CASSKASTDTQYF. In DNA, the CDR3 is TGTGCCAGCAGCAAGGCTAGCACAGATACGCAGTATTTT. The V call is TRBV7-6, the J call TRBJ2-3; D unclear. The CDR3 length is 13 residues. Trimming took 5 bases from V and 0 from J, leaving 6 bases between them. CDR1 SGHVS and CDR2 FNYEAQ come from the germline V gene.

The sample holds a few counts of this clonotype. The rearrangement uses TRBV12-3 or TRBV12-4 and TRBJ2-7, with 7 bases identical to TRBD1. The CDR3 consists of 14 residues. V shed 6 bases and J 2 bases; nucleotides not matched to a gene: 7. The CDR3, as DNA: TGTGCCAGCAGCAATACAGGGGCCCCCTACGAGCAGTACTTC. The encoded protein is CASSNTGAPYEQYF.

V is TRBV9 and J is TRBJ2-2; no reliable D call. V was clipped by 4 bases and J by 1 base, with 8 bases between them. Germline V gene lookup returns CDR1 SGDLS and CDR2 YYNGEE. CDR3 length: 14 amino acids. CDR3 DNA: TGTGCCAGCAGCAAGCTCGAGAACACCGGGGAGCTGTTTTTT. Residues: CASSKLENTGELFF. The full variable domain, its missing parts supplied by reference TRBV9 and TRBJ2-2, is DSGVTQTPKHLITATGQRVTLRCSPRSGDLSVYWYQQSLDQGLQFLIQYYNGEERAKGNILERFSAQQFPDLHSELNLSSLELGDSALYFCASSKLENTGELFFGEGSRLTVL.

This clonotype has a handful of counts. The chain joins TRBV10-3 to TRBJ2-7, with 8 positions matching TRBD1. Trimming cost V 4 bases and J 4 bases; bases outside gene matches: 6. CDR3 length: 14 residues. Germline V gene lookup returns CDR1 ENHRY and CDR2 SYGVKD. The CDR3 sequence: CAISVQGARYEQYF. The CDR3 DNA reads TGTGCCATCAGTGTCCAGGGGGCGCGGTACGAGCAGTACTTC.

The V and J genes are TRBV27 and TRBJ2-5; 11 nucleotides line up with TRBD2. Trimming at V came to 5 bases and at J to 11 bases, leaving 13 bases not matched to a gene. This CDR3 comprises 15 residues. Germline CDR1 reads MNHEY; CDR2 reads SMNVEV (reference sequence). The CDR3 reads CASSTLAGVTKEQYF. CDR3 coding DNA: TGTGCCAGCAGTACACTAGCGGGGGTAACTAAAGAGCAGTACTTC.

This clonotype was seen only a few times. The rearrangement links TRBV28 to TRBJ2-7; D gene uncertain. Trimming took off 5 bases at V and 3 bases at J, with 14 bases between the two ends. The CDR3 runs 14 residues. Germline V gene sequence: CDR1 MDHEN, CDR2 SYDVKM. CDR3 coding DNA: TGTGCCAGCAGTCGCCCGACCACGAACTACGAGCAGTACTTC. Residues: CASSRPTTNYEQYF.

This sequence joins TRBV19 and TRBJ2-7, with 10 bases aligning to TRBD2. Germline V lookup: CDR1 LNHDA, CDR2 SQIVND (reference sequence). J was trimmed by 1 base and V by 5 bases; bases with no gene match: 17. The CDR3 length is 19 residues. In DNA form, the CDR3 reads TGTGCCAGTAGTCGAACCCCGGGGGCTAGCGGGAGTCTGTCCTACGAGCAGTACTTC. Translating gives CASSRTPGASGSLSYEQYF.

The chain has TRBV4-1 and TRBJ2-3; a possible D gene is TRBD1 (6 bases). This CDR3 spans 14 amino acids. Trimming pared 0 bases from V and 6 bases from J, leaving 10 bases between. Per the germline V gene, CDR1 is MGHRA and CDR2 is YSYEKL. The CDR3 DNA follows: TGCGCCAGCAGCCAAGATCAAACAGGGGATACGCAGTATTTT. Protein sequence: CASSQDQTGDTQYF.

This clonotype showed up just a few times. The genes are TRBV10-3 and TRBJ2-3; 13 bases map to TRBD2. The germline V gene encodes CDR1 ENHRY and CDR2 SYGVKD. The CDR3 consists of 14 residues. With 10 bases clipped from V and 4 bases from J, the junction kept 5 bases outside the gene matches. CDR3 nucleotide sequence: TGTGCCACACGGACTAGCGGGAGCCCAGATACGCAGTATTTT. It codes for CATRTSGSPDTQYF.

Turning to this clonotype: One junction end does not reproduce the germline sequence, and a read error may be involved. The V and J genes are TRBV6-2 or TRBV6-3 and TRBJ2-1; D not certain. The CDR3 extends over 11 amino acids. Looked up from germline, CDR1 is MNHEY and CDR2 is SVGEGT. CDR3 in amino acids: CAGSYSVVWFF. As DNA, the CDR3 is TGTGCCGGCAGTTACAGTGTAGTATGGTTCTTC.

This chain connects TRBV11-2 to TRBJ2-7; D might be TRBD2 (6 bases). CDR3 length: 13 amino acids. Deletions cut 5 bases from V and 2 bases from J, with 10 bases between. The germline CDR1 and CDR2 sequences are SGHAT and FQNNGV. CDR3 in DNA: TGTGCCAGCAGCCGGGGGACGCCCTACGAGCAGTACTTC. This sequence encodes CASSRGTPYEQYF.

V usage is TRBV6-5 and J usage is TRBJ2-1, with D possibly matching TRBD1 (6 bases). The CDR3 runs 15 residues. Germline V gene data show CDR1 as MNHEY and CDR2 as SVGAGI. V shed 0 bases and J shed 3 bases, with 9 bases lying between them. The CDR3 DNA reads TGTGCCAGCAGTTACTCCGGGACAATCTACAATGAGCAGTTCTTC. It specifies CASSYSGTIYNEQFF.

The CDR3 DNA reads TGCGCCAGCAGCCTCGGGTGGGGCGGGAGGTCCCACAATGAGCAGTTCTTC. It translates to CASSLGWGGRSHNEQFF. The J gene is TRBJ2-1, the V gene TRBV4-1; 8 bases are shared with TRBD2. Looked up from germline, CDR1 is MGHRA and CDR2 is YSYEKL. The junction had 13 bases not matched to a gene; V was cut back by 4 bases and J by 5 bases. The CDR3 contains 17 residues.

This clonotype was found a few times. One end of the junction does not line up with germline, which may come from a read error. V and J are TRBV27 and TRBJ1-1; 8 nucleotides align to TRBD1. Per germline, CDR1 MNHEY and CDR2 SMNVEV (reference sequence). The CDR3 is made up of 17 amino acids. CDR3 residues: CASGLSFPGGAGTEAFF. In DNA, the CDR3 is TGTGCCAGCGGTTTATCGTTCCCAGGGGGCGCCGGCACTGAAGCTTTCTTT.

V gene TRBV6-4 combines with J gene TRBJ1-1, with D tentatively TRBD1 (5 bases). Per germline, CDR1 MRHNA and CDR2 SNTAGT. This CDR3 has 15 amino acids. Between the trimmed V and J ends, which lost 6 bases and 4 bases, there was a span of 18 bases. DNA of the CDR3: TGTGCCAGCAGAAGACTACACTCAGGGACCACTGAAGCTTTCTTT. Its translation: CASRRLHSGTTEAFF.

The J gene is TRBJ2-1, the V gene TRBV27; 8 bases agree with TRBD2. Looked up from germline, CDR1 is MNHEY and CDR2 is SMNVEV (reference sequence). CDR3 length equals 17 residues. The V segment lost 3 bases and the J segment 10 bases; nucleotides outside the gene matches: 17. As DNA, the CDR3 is TGTGCCAGCAGTTTGGGTAGGGCTAGCGGGTCCCTAGGGGAGCAGTTCTTC. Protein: CASSLGRASGSLGEQFF.

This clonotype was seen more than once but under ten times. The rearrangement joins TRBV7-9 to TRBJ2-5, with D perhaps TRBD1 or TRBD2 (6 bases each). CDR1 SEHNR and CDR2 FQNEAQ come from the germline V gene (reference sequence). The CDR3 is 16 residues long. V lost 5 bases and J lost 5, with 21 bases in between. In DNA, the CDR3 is TGTGCCAGCAGCCCCGGAGGGGACATCCAGCAGGAGACCCAGTACTTC. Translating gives CASSPGGDIQQETQYF. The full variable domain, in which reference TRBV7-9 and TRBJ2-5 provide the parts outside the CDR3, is DTGVSQNPRHKITKRGQNVTFRCDPISEHNRLYWYRQTLGQGPEFLTYFQNEAQLEKSRLLSDRFSAERPKGSFSTLEIQRTEQGDSAMYLCASSPGGDIQQETQYFGPGTRLLVL.

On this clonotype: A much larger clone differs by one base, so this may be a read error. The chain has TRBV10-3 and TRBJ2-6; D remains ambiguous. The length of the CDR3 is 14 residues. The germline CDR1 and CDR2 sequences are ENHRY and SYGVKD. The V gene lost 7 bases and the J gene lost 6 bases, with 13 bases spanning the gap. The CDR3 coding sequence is TGTGCCATCACATCCCAAAGAGAGGCCAACGTCCTGACTTTC. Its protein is CAITSQREANVLTF.

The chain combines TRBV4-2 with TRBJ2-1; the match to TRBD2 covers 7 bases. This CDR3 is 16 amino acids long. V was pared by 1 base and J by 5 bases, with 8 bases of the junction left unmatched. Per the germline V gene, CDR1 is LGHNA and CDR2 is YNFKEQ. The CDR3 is CASSQGPGGADNEQFF. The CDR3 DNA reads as TGTGCCAGCAGCCAAGGACCGGGAGGCGCGGACAATGAGCAGTTCTTC.

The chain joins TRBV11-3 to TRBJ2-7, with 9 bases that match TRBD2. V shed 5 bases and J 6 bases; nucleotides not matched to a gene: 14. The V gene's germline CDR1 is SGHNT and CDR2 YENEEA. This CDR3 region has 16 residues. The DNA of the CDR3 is TGTGCCAGCAGCCCGGAGGGGGTAGCGGGAGTGAGCGAGCAGTACTTC. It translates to CASSPEGVAGVSEQYF.

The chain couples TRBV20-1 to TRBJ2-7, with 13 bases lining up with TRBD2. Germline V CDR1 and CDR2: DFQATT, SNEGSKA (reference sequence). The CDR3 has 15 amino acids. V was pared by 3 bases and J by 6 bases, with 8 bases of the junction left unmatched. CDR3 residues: CSASRLAGGAFEQYF. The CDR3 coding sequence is TGCAGTGCTAGCCGACTAGCGGGGGGCGCTTTCGAGCAGTACTTC.

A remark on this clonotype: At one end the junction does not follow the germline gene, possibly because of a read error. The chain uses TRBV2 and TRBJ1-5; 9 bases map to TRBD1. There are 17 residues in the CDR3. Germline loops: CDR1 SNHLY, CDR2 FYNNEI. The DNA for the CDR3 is TGTGCCAGCATTGAAACTACAGGGGGCCGCGGAGTACAGCCCCAGCATTTT. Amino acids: CASIETTGGRGVQPQHF. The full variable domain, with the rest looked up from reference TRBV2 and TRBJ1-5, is EPEVTQTPSHQVTQMGQEVILRCVPISNHLYFYWYRQILGQKVEFLVSFYNNEISEKSEIFDDQFSVERPDGSNFTLKIRSTKLEDSAMYFCASIETTGGRGVQPQHFGDGTRLSIL.

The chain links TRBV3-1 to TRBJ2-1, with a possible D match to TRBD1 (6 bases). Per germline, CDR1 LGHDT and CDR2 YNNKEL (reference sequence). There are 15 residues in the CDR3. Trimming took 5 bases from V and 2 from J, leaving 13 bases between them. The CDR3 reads CASSSGHRTYNEQFF. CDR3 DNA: TGTGCCAGCAGCTCGGGACACCGAACCTACAATGAGCAGTTCTTC.

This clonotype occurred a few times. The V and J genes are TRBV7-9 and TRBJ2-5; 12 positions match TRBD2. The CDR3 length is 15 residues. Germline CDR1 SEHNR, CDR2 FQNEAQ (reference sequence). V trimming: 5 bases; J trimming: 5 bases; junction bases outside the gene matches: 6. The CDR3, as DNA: TGTGCCAGCAGCAACCGACTAGCGGGAGAGGAGACCCAGTACTTC. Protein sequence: CASSNRLAGEETQYF.